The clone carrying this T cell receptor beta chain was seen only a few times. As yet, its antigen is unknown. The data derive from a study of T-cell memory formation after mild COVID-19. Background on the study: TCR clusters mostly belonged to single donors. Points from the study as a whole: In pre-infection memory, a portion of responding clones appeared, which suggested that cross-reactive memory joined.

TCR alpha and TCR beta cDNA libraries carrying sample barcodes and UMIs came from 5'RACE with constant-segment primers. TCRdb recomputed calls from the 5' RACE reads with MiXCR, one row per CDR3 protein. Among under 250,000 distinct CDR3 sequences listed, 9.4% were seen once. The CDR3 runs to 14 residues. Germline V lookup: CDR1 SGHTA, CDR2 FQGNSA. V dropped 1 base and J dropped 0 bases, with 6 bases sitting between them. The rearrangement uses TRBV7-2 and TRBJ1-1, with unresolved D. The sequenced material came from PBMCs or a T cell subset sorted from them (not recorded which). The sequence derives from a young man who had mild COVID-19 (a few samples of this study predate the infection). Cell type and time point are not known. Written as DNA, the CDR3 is TGTGCCAGCAGCTTAGTATTCCTGAACACTGAAGCTTTCTTT. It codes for CASSLVFLNTEAFF.